The 27 T cell receptor beta chains given below trace back to one sample, sequenced in a study of cytomegalovirus exposure and HLA in healthy donors. PCR involved 60 Vbeta and 13 Jbeta primers. Using immunoSEQ multiplex PCR, the repertoire was profiled, and TCRdb retains in-frame clones only, with some absent. This sample has approximately 140,000 clones; roughly 80% occur once, and the top ten carry approximately 8.2%. The sequenced material came from PBMCs. The receptor source for this set is a woman aged 45-60 years in good health and CMV-seropositive.

This chain connects TRBV28 to TRBJ1-2; 9 bases are shared with TRBD1. J was trimmed by 8 bases and V by 8 bases; bases with no gene match: 9. Germline V gene sequence: CDR1 MDHEN, CDR2 SYDVKM. This CDR3 has 13 amino acids. The CDR3 DNA reads as TGTGCCAGCCTTTCGGGACAGGGCACAGGCTACACCTTC. Translated: CASLSGQGTGYTF.

In this sample, this clone turned up a few times. The genes are TRBV5-1 and TRBJ2-2, with D perhaps TRBD2 (5 bases). The V and J ends lost 3 bases and 3 bases respectively, with 9 bases between them. Germline V lookup: CDR1 SGHRS, CDR2 YFSETQ. The CDR3 runs 14 residues. CDR3 amino acids: CASSSDGDTGELFF. CDR3 coding DNA: TGCGCCAGCAGCTCGGACGGGGACACCGGGGAGCTGTTTTTT.

The chain combines TRBV21-1 with TRBJ1-1; the table's D call, TRBD1, was not checked against the DNA. TRBV21-1 is noted as a pseudogene. This CDR3 has 23 residues. CDR3 loop: CASSKGSPRTGGDRQALNTEAFF. In DNA, the CDR3 is TGTGCCAGCAGCAAAGGTTCGCCCCGGACAGGGGGTGATCGGCAGGCCTTGAACACTGAAGCTTTCTTT.

The J gene is TRBJ2-5, the V gene TRBV19; the D is unclear. Germline V CDR1 and CDR2: LNHDA, SQIVND (reference sequence). V was shortened by 6 bases and J by 1 base, with 9 bases between the two germline ends. The CDR3 is 13 amino acids. This CDR3 is CASRVDTQETQYF. The CDR3 DNA is TGTGCCAGTAGGGTAGACACCCAAGAGACCCAGTACTTC.

The chain carries TRBV19 and TRBJ1-4; TRBD1 might be the D (6 bases). The CDR3 spans 16 residues. The V and J ends lost 5 bases and 4 bases respectively, with 17 bases between them. Germline assignment: CDR1 LNHDA and CDR2 SQIVND (reference sequence). CDR3 sequence (DNA): TGTGCCAGTAGTTCGACAGGTTTTGGCAATAATGAAAAACTGTTTTTT. Residues: CASSSTGFGNNEKLFF.

This chain connects TRBV7-2 to TRBJ2-2; 12 nucleotides agree with TRBD2. Germline loops: CDR1 SGHTA, CDR2 FQGNSA. The CDR3 has 19 residues. The J segment lost 3 bases and the V segment lost 0 bases, leaving 8 bases of the junction unmatched. In nucleotides, the CDR3 is TGTGCCAGCAGCTTAGCCCATCCTAGCGGGGGGGGCCACACCGGGGAGCTGTTTTTT. This codes for CASSLAHPSGGGHTGELFF.

The V call is TRBV19, the J call TRBJ2-1, with 8 bases fitting TRBD1. Germline CDR1 reads LNHDA; CDR2 reads SQIVND (reference sequence). The length of the CDR3 is 16 residues. With 5 bases clipped from V and 4 bases from J, the junction kept 10 bases outside the gene matches. The CDR3 coding sequence is TGTGCCAGTAGTCTTCAGGGGACAGGCCTTTACAATGAGCAGTTCTTC. As protein: CASSLQGTGLYNEQFF.

This clone was observed a single time. This chain links TRBV18 with TRBJ2-1; 10 bases align to TRBD2. V was clipped by 2 bases and J by 4 bases; unmatched bases: 5. This CDR3 contains 16 residues. The V gene's germline CDR1 is KGHSH and CDR2 LQKENI. As DNA, the CDR3 is TGTGCCAGCTCACCAGAACTAGCGGGGAATTACAATGAGCAGTTCTTC. This translates into CASSPELAGNYNEQFF.

The V call is TRBV28, the J call TRBJ1-2, with 11 bases fitting TRBD1. There are 14 residues in the CDR3. Germline V gene data show CDR1 as MDHEN and CDR2 as SYDVKM. V shed 6 bases, J shed 8 bases, and the junction held 8 bases outside the gene matches. CDR3 nucleotides: TGTGCCAGCAGCTCTGGACAGGGGGCAGGGGGCTACACCTTC. It specifies CASSSGQGAGGYTF.

This clone was counted only a few times. The J gene is TRBJ2-5, the V gene TRBV13; TRBD1 matches 9 bases. The tail of the sequence fits TRBJ2-7 better, so the J call may be wrong. The CDR3 consists of 15 residues. CDR1 is PRHDT and CDR2 is FYEKMQ in the germline V gene (reference sequence). In DNA, the CDR3 is TGTGCCAGCAGCTTAGGGCGGGACAGGGCCTACGAGCAGTACTTC. Amino acids: CASSLGRDRAYEQYF.

V and J are TRBV28 and TRBJ2-7; TRBD2 is a possible D gene (6 bases). CDR1 MDHEN and CDR2 SYDVKM come from the germline V gene. The CDR3 contains 14 residues. V gave up 6 bases and J gave up 2 bases, with 14 bases separating them. The CDR3 sequence is CASRDLAYAYEQYF. For the CDR3, the DNA is TGTGCCAGCAGAGATCTAGCGTATGCCTACGAGCAGTACTTC.

V gene TRBV7-6 combines with J gene TRBJ2-7; 9 positions agree with TRBD2. V lost 5 bases, J lost 2 bases, and 7 bases stayed unmatched. The V gene's germline CDR1 is SGHVS and CDR2 FNYEAQ. CDR3 size: 15 residues. The CDR3 bases are TGTGCCAGCAGCCCAAGACTAGCGGAACCCTACGAGCAGTACTTC. This gives the protein CASSPRLAEPYEQYF. Full variable domain (rest looked up from reference TRBV7-6 and TRBJ2-7): GAGVSQSPRYKVTKRGQDVALRCDPISGHVSLYWYRQALGQGPEFLTYFNYEAQQDKSGLPNDRFSAERPEGSISTLTIQRTEQRDSAMYRCASSPRLAEPYEQYFGPGTRLTVT.

This chain links TRBV6-1 with TRBJ2-1, with a weak D call TRBD2 (5 bases). CDR1 and CDR2 (germline): MNHNS, SASEGT. Deletions cut 8 bases from V and 10 bases from J, with 18 bases between. The CDR3 extends over 13 amino acids. CDR3 sequence reads: CASGEGPVEEQFF. The CDR3 coding sequence is TGTGCCAGCGGAGAGGGCCCGGTCGAGGAGCAGTTCTTC.

This chain links TRBV21-1 with TRBJ2-7; the DNA was not compared with TRBD2, the D call given in the table. TRBV21-1 is deemed a pseudogene. The CDR3 totals 14 residues. CDR3 loop: CACNGGGPSYEQYF. The CDR3 bases are TGTGCCTGCAACGGCGGGGGGCCATCCTACGAGCAGTACTTC.

This chain joins TRBV5-1 and TRBJ2-5; D perhaps matches TRBD1 (6 bases). The J call may be incorrect, as the DNA end agrees better with TRBJ2-7. The CDR3 has 15 amino acids. CDR1 SGHRS and CDR2 YFSETQ come from the germline V gene. The DNA of the CDR3 is TGCGCCAGCAGCCCGGACAGTCCGGGGCCCGACGAGCAGTACTTC. This translates into CASSPDSPGPDEQYF.

V usage is TRBV18 and J usage is TRBJ2-7; 9 nucleotides match TRBD2. The CDR3 sequence is 17 residues long. Germline CDR1 is KGHSH and CDR2 is LQKENI. V trimming: 2 bases; J trimming: 5 bases; junction bases outside the gene matches: 13. The CDR3, as DNA: TGTGCCAGCTCACCAATACCGAGCGGGGGGCCCGGCGACGAGCAGTACTTC. Its protein product is CASSPIPSGGPGDEQYF.

The CDR3 DNA reads TGTGCCAGCAGCCGGGCGGCAGGGGGCGCGGGGACTGAAGCTTTCTTT. Translating it yields CASSRAAGGAGTEAFF. The genes are TRBV7-2 and TRBJ1-1, with 8 bases fitting TRBD1. From germline, CDR1 is SGHTA and CDR2 FQGNSA. This CDR3 contains 16 residues. The junction had 13 bases not matched to a gene; V was cut back by 5 bases and J by 5 bases. Complete variable domain (other parts from reference TRBV7-2 and TRBJ1-1): GAGVSQSPSNKVTEKGKDVELRCDPISGHTALYWYRQSLGQGLEFLIYFQGNSAPDKSGLPSDRFSAERTGGSVSTLTIQRTQQEDSAVYLCASSRAAGGAGTEAFFGQGTRLTVV.

The table lists this clone with a few counts. The chain has TRBV7-9 and TRBJ1-1, with D possibly TRBD1 on 5 matching bases. The CDR3 spans 15 residues. Germline CDR1 and CDR2: SEHNR and FQNEAQ (reference sequence). The V and J ends lost 1 base and 4 bases respectively, with 13 bases between them. The DNA for the CDR3 is TGTGCCAGCAGCTTAGATTCCTCAGGGATCACTGAAGCTTTCTTT. Amino acids: CASSLDSSGITEAFF.

The V call is TRBV6-1, the J call TRBJ2-1, with D perhaps matching TRBD2 (6 bases). Trimming shortened V by 2 bases and J by 5 bases, and 13 bases separated the two germline ends. Germline CDR1 and CDR2: MNHNS and SASEGT. The CDR3 covers 15 residues. CDR3 residues: CASSEKSGGNNEQFF. In nucleotides, the CDR3 is TGTGCCAGCAGTGAAAAAAGCGGCGGGAACAATGAGCAGTTCTTC.

The chain carries TRBV10-3 and TRBJ1-1; 9 bases agree with TRBD1. The germline V gene has CDR1 ENHRY and CDR2 SYGVKD. Germline trimming cut 4 bases from V and 5 bases from J; bases unmatched to any gene: 5. This CDR3 is built from 14 residues. Written as DNA, the CDR3 is TGTGCCATCAGTGTGGGTGACAGGGGGACTGAAGCTTTCTTT. Protein: CAISVGDRGTEAFF.

The chain is built from TRBV30 and TRBJ1-2; 9 bases are shared with TRBD1. Germline V gene data show CDR1 as GTSNPN and CDR2 as SVGIG (reference sequence). The CDR3 covers 14 residues. V was clipped by 5 bases and J by 2 bases; unmatched bases: 6. CDR3 residues: CAWSGQGENYGYTF. CDR3 sequence (DNA): TGTGCCTGGTCGGGACAGGGAGAGAACTATGGCTACACCTTC.

This clone was picked up a small number of times. The V gene is TRBV2, the J gene TRBJ2-5; D possibly corresponds to TRBD1 (6 bases). V dropped 7 bases and J dropped 5 bases, with 11 bases sitting between them. Germline CDR1 and CDR2: SNHLY and FYNNEI. The CDR3 totals 12 residues. The CDR3 here is CASTGTGETQYF. CDR3 DNA sequence: TGTGCCAGCACCGGTACAGGGGAGACCCAGTACTTC.

This chain connects TRBV7-2 to TRBJ2-3; 7 bases are shared with TRBD1. The trim removed 5 bases at V and 4 bases at J, leaving 3 bases unmatched. This CDR3 comprises 13 residues. Germline values: CDR1 SGHTA, CDR2 FQGNSA. The CDR3 bases are TGTGCCAGCAGCATCCAGGGGGCAGATACGCAGTATTTT. It is translated as CASSIQGADTQYF.

The CDR3 protein is CASSETGLLAKNIQYF. CDR3 coding DNA: TGTGCCAGCAGCGAGACAGGATTACTAGCCAAAAACATTCAGTACTTC. The chain joins TRBV7-8 to TRBJ2-4; a weak D match, TRBD1 (6 bases). CDR3 size: 16 residues. CDR1 is SGHVS, CDR2 FQNEAQ, per germline. Trimming took off 5 bases at V and 0 bases at J, with 14 bases between the two ends.

Only one count was recorded for this clone. The genes are TRBV4-2 and TRBJ1-4; D call uncertain. This CDR3 has 17 amino acids. Trimming cost V 8 bases and J 0 bases, with 19 bases left between them. CDR1 is LGHNA, CDR2 YNFKEQ, per germline. The CDR3 sequence is CASGREAAVSTNEKLFF. The CDR3, as DNA: TGTGCCAGCGGGCGGGAGGCAGCAGTTTCAACTAATGAAAAACTGTTTTTT.

The table lists this clone with a count of one. The chain combines TRBV6-5 with TRBJ2-1; 7 nucleotides align to TRBD1. The germline CDR1 and CDR2 sequences are MNHEY and SVGAGI. The CDR3 spans 14 residues. The V gene end was trimmed by 8 bases and the J gene end by 4 bases; junction bases not matched to a gene: 8. The CDR3 sequence is CASGIGTAYNEQFF. For the CDR3, the DNA is TGTGCCAGCGGAATAGGGACAGCGTACAATGAGCAGTTCTTC.

The CDR3 loop is CASSRTGTSGNPMDTQYF. The CDR3, as DNA: TGTGCCAGTAGTCGAACCGGGACTAGCGGGAACCCCATGGATACGCAGTATTTT. V and J are TRBV19 and TRBJ2-3, with 13 nucleotides matching TRBD2. Unmatched junction bases numbered 14, after V lost 5 bases and J lost 6 bases. Germline values: CDR1 LNHDA, CDR2 SQIVND (reference sequence). This CDR3 has 18 amino acids.